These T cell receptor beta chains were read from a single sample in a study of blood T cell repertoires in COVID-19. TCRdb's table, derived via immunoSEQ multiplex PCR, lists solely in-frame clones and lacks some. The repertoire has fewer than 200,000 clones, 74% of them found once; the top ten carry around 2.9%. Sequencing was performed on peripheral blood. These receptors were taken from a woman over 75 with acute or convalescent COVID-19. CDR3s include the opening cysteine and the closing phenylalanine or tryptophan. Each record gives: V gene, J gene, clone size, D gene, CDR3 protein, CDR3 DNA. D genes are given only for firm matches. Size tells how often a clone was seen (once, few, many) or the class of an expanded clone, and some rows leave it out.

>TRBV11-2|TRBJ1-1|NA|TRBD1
CASSYWTGTRAEAFF
TGTGCCAGCAGCTACTGGACAGGGACGAGGGCTGAAGCTTTCTTT
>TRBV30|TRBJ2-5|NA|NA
CAWSVLTSETQYF
TGTGCCTGGAGTGTACTTACCTCGGAGACCCAGTACTTC
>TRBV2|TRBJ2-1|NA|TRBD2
CASSDGGLESYNEQFF
TGTGCCAGCAGTGATGGGGGACTAGAATCCTACAATGAGCAGTTCTTC
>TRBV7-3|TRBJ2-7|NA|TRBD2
CASSLMGLQTYEQYF
TGTGCCAGCAGCTTAATGGGACTACAAACCTACGAGCAGTACTTC
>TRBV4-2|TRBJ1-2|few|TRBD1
CASSLGQGAGYTF
TGTGCCAGCAGCCTCGGACAGGGGGCTGGCTACACCTTC
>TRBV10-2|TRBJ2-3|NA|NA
CASSESKGVSTDTQYF
TGCGCCAGCAGTGAGTCCAAGGGGGTGAGCACAGATACGCAGTATTTT
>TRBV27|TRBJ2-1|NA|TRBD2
CASSLLLAGQVNEQFF
TGTGCCAGCAGTCTACTTCTAGCGGGCCAAGTCAATGAGCAGTTCTTC
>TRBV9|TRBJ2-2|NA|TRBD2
CASSIGTSGSNTGELFF
TGTGCCAGCAGCATCGGGACTAGCGGGTCGAACACCGGGGAGCTGTTTTTT
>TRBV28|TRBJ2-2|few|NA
CASGVRGFTGELFF
TGTGCCAGCGGAGTTCGGGGGTTCACCGGGGAGCTGTTTTTT
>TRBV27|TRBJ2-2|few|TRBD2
CASKDESGRGRNGELFF
TGTGCCAGCAAGGACGAGAGCGGGAGAGGGAGGAACGGGGAGCTGTTTTTT
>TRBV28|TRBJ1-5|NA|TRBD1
CASSLSAGTGDNQPQHF
TGTGCCAGCAGTTTAAGCGCCGGGACAGGGGACAATCAGCCCCAGCATTTT
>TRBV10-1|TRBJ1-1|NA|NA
CASSESSYTEAFF
TGCGCCAGCAGTGAGTCGTCCTACACTGAAGCTTTCTTT
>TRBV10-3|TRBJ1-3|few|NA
CATRDTNYSGNTIYF
TGTGCCACTAGGGACACAAACTATTCTGGAAACACCATATATTTT
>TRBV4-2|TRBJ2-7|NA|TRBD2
CASSQEGASGDYEQYF
TGTGCCAGCAGCCAAGAGGGTGCTAGCGGTGACTACGAGCAGTACTTC
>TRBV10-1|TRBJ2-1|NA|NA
CASSEYRDNEQFF
TGCGCCAGCAGTGAGTATCGAGACAATGAGCAGTTCTTC
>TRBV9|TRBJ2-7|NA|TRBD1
CASSAEGEGATSYEQYF
TGTGCCAGCAGCGCCGAGGGAGAGGGGGCGACCTCCTACGAGCAGTACTTC
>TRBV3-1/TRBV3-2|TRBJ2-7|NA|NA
CASSYREYEQYF
TGTGCCAGCAGCTACCGTGAGTACGAGCAGTACTTC
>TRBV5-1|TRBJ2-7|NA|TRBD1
CASSPGTGRLSEQYF
TGCGCCAGCAGCCCAGGGACAGGTCGACTCAGCGAGCAGTACTTC
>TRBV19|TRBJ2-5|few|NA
CASSVARLGQETQYF
TGTGCCAGTAGCGTAGCGAGATTGGGGCAAGAGACCCAGTACTTC
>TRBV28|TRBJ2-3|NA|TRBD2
CASSLWVLREEGKDTQYF
TGTGCCAGCAGTTTATGGGTTTTGCGGGAGGAGGGCAAGGATACGCAGTATTTT
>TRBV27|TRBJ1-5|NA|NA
CASRRGNQPQHF
TGTGCCAGCAGGAGGGGGAATCAGCCCCAGCATTTT
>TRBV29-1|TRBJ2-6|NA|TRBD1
CSVVGTGTGANVLTF
TGCAGCGTTGTGGGGACAGGGACTGGGGCCAACGTCCTGACTTTC
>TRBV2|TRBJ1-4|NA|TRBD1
CASSEFGQGAKKLFF
TGTGCCAGCAGTGAGTTTGGACAGGGGGCGAAAAAACTGTTTTTT
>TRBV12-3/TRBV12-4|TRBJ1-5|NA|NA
CASSLRGGQPQHF
TGTGCCAGCAGTTTAAGGGGTGGACAGCCCCAGCATTTT
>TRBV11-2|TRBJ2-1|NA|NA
CASSFRHPPIRSSYNEQFF
TGTGCCAGCAGCTTTAGGCACCCCCCAATCCGGAGCTCCTACAATGAGCAGTTCTTC
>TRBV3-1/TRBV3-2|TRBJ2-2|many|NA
CASSQPSANGELFF
TGTGCCAGCAGCCAACCGTCAGCGAACGGGGAGCTGTTTTTT
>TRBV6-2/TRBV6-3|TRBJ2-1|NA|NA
CASSILGNEQFF
TGTGCCAGCAGTATTCTAGGAAATGAGCAGTTCTTC
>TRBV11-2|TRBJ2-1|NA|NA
CASSSIQGLATYNEQFF
TGTGCCAGCAGCTCCATCCAAGGGTTAGCGACCTACAATGAGCAGTTCTTC
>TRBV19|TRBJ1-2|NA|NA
CASTSTARPYGYTF
TGTGCCAGTACCTCGACAGCTAGACCTTATGGCTACACCTTC